The source of this TCR beta chain is a study of T cells after yellow fever vaccination. This CDR3 contains 19 residues. Germline lookup yields CDR1 MDHEN and CDR2 SYDVKM. V trimming: 4 bases; J trimming: 2 bases; junction bases outside the gene matches: 17. Each CDR3 protein is one row after TCRdb ran MiXCR on the 5' RACE reads. Altogether some 300,000 distinct CDR3 sequences are present, less than 4.5% being singletons, with the ten largest covering around a quarter. The clonotype was recovered from a man aged 18 to 30 who received the YFV17D yellow fever vaccine. This chain links TRBV28 with TRBJ1-3; 7 bases agree with TRBD1. The source was PBMCs, collected on the day of the yellow fever booster vaccination. The CDR3, as DNA: TGTGCCAGCAGTTCCGCCAGTCTACACAGGGGAAAGACTGGAAACACCATATATTTT. This encodes CASSSASLHRGKTGNTIYF.